This T cell receptor beta chain was retrieved from a study of response to subunit inactivated influenza vaccine. Germline CDR1 LNHDA, CDR2 SQIVND (reference sequence). This CDR3 contains 14 residues. V gave up 4 bases and J gave up 2 bases, with 8 bases separating them. TCRdb independently ran MiXCR on the RT-PCR reads; one entry per CDR3 protein. This table holds roughly 570,000 distinct CDR3 sequences, less than 15% found once. The specimen comprised PBMCs from blood, sampled less than 13 days after vaccination. This TCR was recovered from a man in his fifties who received an inactivated influenza vaccine. The chain recombines TRBV19 with TRBJ1-4; weak D call: TRBD1 (6 bases). DNA for the CDR3: TGTGCCAGTAGTACAGGGGCGACTAATGAAAAACTGTTTTTT. Translated, it gives CASSTGATNEKLFF.